The present entry profiles one T cell receptor beta chain with its context. Its specificity is unknown. Additional DNA sequences in this sample encode the identical CDR3. The sample belongs to a study of shared clonotypes between healthy human individuals. About the study: Per donor, CD8 memory used one plate, CD8 naive used two, CD4 memory used three and CD4 naive used three.

CDR3 length: 14 residues. In germline, CDR1 is SGHTA, CDR2 FQGNSA. V lost 1 base and J 4 bases, leaving 8 bases between the germline ends. Study results and limitations: Naive subsets typically showed greater estimated richness than memory subsets.

Researchers divided each subset's genomic DNA evenly across several immunoSEQ plates. Using immunoSEQ multiplex PCR, the repertoire was profiled, and TCRdb retains in-frame clones only, with some absent. The sample consists of roughly 500,000 clones, about 96% of them appearing once. The receptor was isolated from a woman in her thirties in good health. Material: naive CD4+ T cells sorted from blood. The subset denotes: CD45RA+ positively selected. The genes are TRBV7-2 and TRBJ1-5; D is possibly TRBD1 (5 bases). CDR3: CASSLVRGNQPQHF. CDR3 in DNA: TGTGCCAGCAGCTTAGTCCGGGGGAATCAGCCCCAGCATTTT.